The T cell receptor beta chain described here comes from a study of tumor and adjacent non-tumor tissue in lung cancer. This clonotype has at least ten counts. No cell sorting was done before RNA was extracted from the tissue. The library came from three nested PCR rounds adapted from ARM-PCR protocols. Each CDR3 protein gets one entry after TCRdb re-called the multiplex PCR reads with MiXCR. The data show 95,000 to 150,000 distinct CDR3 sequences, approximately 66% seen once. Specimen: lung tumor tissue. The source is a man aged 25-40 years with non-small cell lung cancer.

In nucleotides, the CDR3 is TGCAGTGCCTTCCGAGGAGGAGTGACTGGGGCCAACGTCCTGACTTTC. It is translated as CSAFRGGVTGANVLTF. This chain uses TRBV20-1 with TRBJ2-6, with D perhaps TRBD2 (5 bases). Germline-derived CDR1 and CDR2 are DFQATT and SNEGSKA (reference sequence). Trimming removed 6 bases from V and 2 bases from J, with 17 bases in between. CDR3 length: 16 amino acids.